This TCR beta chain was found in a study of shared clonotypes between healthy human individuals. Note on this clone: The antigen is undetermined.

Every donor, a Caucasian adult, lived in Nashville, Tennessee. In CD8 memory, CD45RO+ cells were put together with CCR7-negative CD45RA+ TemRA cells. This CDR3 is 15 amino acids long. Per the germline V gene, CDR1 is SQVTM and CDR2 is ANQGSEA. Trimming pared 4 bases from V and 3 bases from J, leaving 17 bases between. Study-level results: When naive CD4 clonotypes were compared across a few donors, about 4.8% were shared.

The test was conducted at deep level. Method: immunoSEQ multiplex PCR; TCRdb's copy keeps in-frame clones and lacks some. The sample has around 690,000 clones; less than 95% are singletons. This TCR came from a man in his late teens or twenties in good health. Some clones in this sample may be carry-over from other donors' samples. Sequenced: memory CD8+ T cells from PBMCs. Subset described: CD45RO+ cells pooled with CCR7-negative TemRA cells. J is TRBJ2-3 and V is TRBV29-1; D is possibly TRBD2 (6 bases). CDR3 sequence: CSVAPTSLRTDTQYF. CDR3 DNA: TGCAGCGTTGCCCCCACTAGCCTCCGAACAGATACGCAGTATTTT.